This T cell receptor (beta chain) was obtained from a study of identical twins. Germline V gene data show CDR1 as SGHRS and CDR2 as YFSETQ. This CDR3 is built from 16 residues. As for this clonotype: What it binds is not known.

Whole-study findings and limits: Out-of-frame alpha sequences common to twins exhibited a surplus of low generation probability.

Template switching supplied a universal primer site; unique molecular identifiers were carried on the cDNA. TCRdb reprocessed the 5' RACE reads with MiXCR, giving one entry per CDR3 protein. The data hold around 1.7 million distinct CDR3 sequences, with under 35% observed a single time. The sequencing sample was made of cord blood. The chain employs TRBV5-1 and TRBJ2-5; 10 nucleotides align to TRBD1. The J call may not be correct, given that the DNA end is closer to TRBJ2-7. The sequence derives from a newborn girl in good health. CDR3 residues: CASSLLHRDRGYEQYF. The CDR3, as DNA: TGCGCCAGCAGCCTCTTACACCGGGACAGGGGCTACGAGCAGTACTTC.